This T cell receptor beta chain was sequenced in a study of CD8 T cells in ankylosing spondylitis. Study-level points and caveats: Blood of patients with ankylosing spondylitis appeared to be characterized by a TCR beta motif of seven or eight highly homologous variants.

This clonotype came up a few times. Its antigen remains unidentified. The V gene's germline CDR1 is WSHSY and CDR2 SAAADI. Trimming cost V 6 bases and J 4 bases, with 18 bases left between them. This CDR3 region has 16 residues. Each TCR beta library was made by quantitative 5'-RACE that incorporated molecular barcodes. MiXCR, applied by TCRdb to the 5' RACE reads, yields one record per CDR3 protein. This table holds 200,000 to 300,000 distinct CDR3 sequences, roughly 10% found once. The clonotype comes from a male donor with ankylosing spondylitis or in good health (not recorded which). The chain combines TRBV10-2 with TRBJ2-2; TRBD2 is a possible D gene (6 bases). Material for sequencing was blood, either unsorted or a sorted T cell fraction (not recorded which). The CDR3 is CASRDLKDYPTGELFF. The DNA for the CDR3 is TGCGCCAGCAGGGACTTGAAGGACTACCCCACCGGGGAGCTGTTTTTT.